This TCR beta chain comes out of a study of T cell clones after liver transplantation. Background on the study: Apart from three HCV-positive recipients, transplants were for non-autoimmune, non-viral reasons. Standard immunosuppression, with no induction, continued until 12-24 months after transplant. General study findings and limits: Donor-reactive sequences fell more than third party-reactive ones, suggesting partial deletion.

Remarks on this clone: Its cognate antigen is unknown.

This table comes from immunoSEQ multiplex PCR, and its TCRdb copy is limited to in-frame clones, with some not included. The sample shows roughly 97,000 clones, approximately 78% of them seen only once. The CDR3 has 13 amino acids. Germline V gene data show CDR1 as LNHDA and CDR2 as SQIVND (reference sequence). Between the trimmed V and J ends, which lost 4 bases and 8 bases, there was a span of 12 bases. The sequence came from a human donor who received a liver transplant. The gene calls are TRBV19 and TRBJ1-3; D might be TRBD1 (5 bases). Sequencing was performed on CD4+ T cells from blood, taken before liver transplant. CDR3 nucleotides: TGTGCCAGTAGTACCGACAGCACCGACACCATATATTTT. Protein sequence: CASSTDSTDTIYF.